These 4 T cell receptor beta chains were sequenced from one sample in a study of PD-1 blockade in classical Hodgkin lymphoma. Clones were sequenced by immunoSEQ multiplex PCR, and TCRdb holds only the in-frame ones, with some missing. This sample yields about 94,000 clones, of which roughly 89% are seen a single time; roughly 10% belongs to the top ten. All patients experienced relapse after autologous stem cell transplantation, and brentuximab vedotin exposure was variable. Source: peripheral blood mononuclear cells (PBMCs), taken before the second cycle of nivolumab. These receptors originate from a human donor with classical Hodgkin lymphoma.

As DNA, the CDR3 is TGTGCCAGCAGTTTTGTTGGGGAGCAGTTCTTC. Protein product: CASSFVGEQFF. This chain links TRBV28 with TRBJ2-1; D remains unclear. There are 11 residues in the CDR3. Between the trimmed V and J ends, which lost 3 bases and 10 bases, there was a span of 7 bases. CDR1 is MDHEN and CDR2 is SYDVKM in the germline V gene.

The DNA of the CDR3 is TGTGCCAGCTCACAGAACGGGAGGGAGACCCAGTACTTC. Its translation: CASSQNGRETQYF. The rearrangement uses TRBV18 and TRBJ2-5; 7 positions match TRBD2. This CDR3 is 13 amino acids long. With 4 bases clipped from V and 5 bases from J, the junction kept 4 bases outside the gene matches. Germline loops: CDR1 KGHSH, CDR2 LQKENI.

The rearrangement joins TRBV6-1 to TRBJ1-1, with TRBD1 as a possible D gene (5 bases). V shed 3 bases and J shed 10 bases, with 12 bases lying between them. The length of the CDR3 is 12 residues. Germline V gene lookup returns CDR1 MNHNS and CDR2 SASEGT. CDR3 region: CASSDSGGAAFF. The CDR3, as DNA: TGTGCCAGCAGTGATTCGGGGGGAGCAGCTTTCTTT.

CDR3 in amino acids: CASSRGANNEQFF. In DNA, the CDR3 is TGTGCCAGCAGCCGGGGAGCTAACAATGAGCAGTTCTTC. V gene TRBV7-2 combines with J gene TRBJ2-1; perhaps TRBD2 as D (5 bases). This CDR3 region has 13 residues. The ends were cut back, 5 bases at V and 5 bases at J, with 10 bases in the middle. Germline CDR1 reads SGHTA; CDR2 reads FQGNSA.